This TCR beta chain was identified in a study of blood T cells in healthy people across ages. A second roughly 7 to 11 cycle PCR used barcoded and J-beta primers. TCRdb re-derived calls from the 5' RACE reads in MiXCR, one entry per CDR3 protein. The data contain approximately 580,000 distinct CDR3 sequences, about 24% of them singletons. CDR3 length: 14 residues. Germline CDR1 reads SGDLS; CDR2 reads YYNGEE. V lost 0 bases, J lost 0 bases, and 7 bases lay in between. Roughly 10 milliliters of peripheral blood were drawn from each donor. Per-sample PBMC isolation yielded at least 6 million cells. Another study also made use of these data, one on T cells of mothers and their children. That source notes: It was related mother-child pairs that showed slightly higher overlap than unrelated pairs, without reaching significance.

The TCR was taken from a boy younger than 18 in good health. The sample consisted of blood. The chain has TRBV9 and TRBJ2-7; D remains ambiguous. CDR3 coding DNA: TGTGCCAGCAGCGTAGCTAGTTCCTCCTACGAGCAGTACTTC. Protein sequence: CASSVASSSYEQYF.